Below, 32 T cell receptor beta chains from the same sample are listed, as sequenced in a study of control samples from healthy donors and cancer patients. The data were produced by immunoSEQ multiplex PCR, yet TCRdb's version contains in-frame clones alone and is incomplete. The repertoire has tens of thousands of clones, roughly 84% of them found once; the top ten carry approximately 38%. Sequencing was done on a sample of PBMCs. The receptor set was obtained from a man between 65 and 85 years old with lung cancer.

The V call is TRBV19, the J call TRBJ2-7; D might be TRBD1 (6 bases). Per germline, CDR1 LNHDA and CDR2 SQIVND (reference sequence). V dropped 7 bases and J dropped 6 bases, with 19 bases sitting between them. The CDR3 is made up of 14 amino acids. The CDR3 is CASTSPGAWSEQYF. The CDR3 coding sequence is TGTGCCAGTACCTCTCCAGGGGCCTGGAGCGAGCAGTACTTC.

The rearrangement uses TRBV5-8 and TRBJ2-7; D might be TRBD1 (5 bases). Trimming cost V 4 bases and J 3 bases, with 17 bases left between them. CDR3 length: 15 amino acids. CDR1 and CDR2 (germline): SGHTS, YDEGEE. The CDR3 loop reads CASSPKRGTSYEQYF. The CDR3 nucleotides read TGTGCCAGCAGCCCCAAAAGGGGCACAAGCTACGAGCAGTACTTC.

The rearrangement uses TRBV6-4 and TRBJ2-1; a possible D gene is TRBD2 (6 bases). Trimming removed 2 bases at V and 3 bases at J, with 14 bases between. The CDR3 runs 16 residues. CDR1 MRHNA and CDR2 SNTAGT come from the germline V gene. The CDR3 sequence: CASSDLGGAHYNEQFF. DNA of the CDR3: TGTGCCAGCAGTGACCTTGGAGGGGCCCACTACAATGAGCAGTTCTTC.

Points on this clone: This specimen includes other DNA sequences encoding the same CDR3. This chain joins TRBV6-6 and TRBJ1-5; D possibly corresponds to TRBD1 (5 bases). In germline, CDR1 is MNHNY, CDR2 SVGAGI (reference sequence). Trimming removed 2 bases at V and 1 base at J, with 9 bases between. The CDR3 runs 15 residues. The CDR3 spells CASSYNRPSNQPQHF. In DNA form, the CDR3 reads TGTGCCAGCAGTTACAACAGGCCAAGCAATCAGCCCCAGCATTTT.

V is TRBV19 and J is TRBJ1-2, with unresolved D. Trimming left V 0 bases short and J 6 bases short, with 8 bases between. Germline CDR1 is LNHDA and CDR2 is SQIVND (reference sequence). This CDR3 has 13 amino acids. CDR3 nucleotides: TGTGCCAGTAGTATAGACAGCGGGGATGGCTACACCTTC. Translating gives CASSIDSGDGYTF.

This chain uses TRBV12-5 with TRBJ1-2; TRBD1 matches at 7 bases. CDR1 and CDR2 from the germline V gene are LGHNT and FRNRAP. With V trimmed by 0 bases and J by 0 bases, 10 bases remained unmatched. This CDR3 is built from 18 residues. In nucleotides, the CDR3 is TGTGCTAGTGGTTTGGTCCCCCCTGGGACAGTGTCTAACTATGGCTACACCTTC. It specifies CASGLVPPGTVSNYGYTF.

The chain couples TRBV5-1 to TRBJ1-5; TRBD1 agrees at 7 bases. The CDR3 totals 16 residues. Trimming removed 4 bases from V and 1 base from J; junction bases left unmatched: 8. Looked up from germline, CDR1 is SGHRS and CDR2 is YFSETQ. The CDR3 sequence is CASSLGTDRSNQPQHF. In nucleotides, the CDR3 is TGCGCCAGCAGCCTGGGGACAGATAGAAGCAATCAGCCCCAGCATTTT.

This chain joins TRBV27 and TRBJ1-5, with 9 nucleotides matching TRBD1. Germline CDR1 and CDR2: MNHEY and SMNVEV (reference sequence). The CDR3 contains 14 residues. Trimming at V came to 3 bases and at J to 7 bases, leaving 4 bases not matched to a gene. The CDR3 region is CASSFTGGRQPQHF. CDR3 sequence (DNA): TGTGCCAGCAGTTTCACAGGGGGCAGGCAGCCCCAGCATTTT.

This chain connects TRBV7-2 to TRBJ1-2; D remains ambiguous. The CDR3 has 14 residues. Trimming removed 2 bases at V and 2 bases at J, with 9 bases between. Germline V gene data show CDR1 as SGHTA and CDR2 as FQGNSA. This CDR3 is CASSLLDGNYGYTF. The CDR3 coding sequence is TGTGCCAGCAGCTTACTAGACGGGAACTATGGCTACACCTTC.

V usage is TRBV27 and J usage is TRBJ2-1, with 7 bases lining up with TRBD1. The CDR3 is made up of 12 amino acids. V trimming: 5 bases; J trimming: 15 bases; junction bases outside the gene matches: 10. Germline assignment: CDR1 MNHEY and CDR2 SMNVEV (reference sequence). In nucleotides, the CDR3 is TGTGCCAGCAGTCAAGAGGGGGCAGGACTGTTCTTC. Its protein product is CASSQEGAGLFF.

The chain links TRBV2 to TRBJ1-5; TRBD1 agrees at 11 bases. Germline values: CDR1 SNHLY, CDR2 FYNNEI. V was pared by 6 bases and J by 4 bases, with 5 bases of the junction left unmatched. The CDR3 runs 15 residues. CDR3 DNA: TGTGCCAGCAGAGGACAGGGGGCGGTGAATCAGCCCCAGCATTTT. This encodes CASRGQGAVNQPQHF. Together with reference TRBV2 and TRBJ1-5, the CDR3 gives the full variable domain: EPEVTQTPSHQVTQMGQEVILRCVPISNHLYFYWYRQILGQKVEFLVSFYNNEISEKSEIFDDQFSVERPDGSNFTLKIRSTKLEDSAMYFCASRGQGAVNQPQHFGDGTRLSIL.

The gene calls are TRBV27 and TRBJ1-2; the match to TRBD1 covers 10 bases. The CDR3 is made up of 14 amino acids. Germline V gene lookup returns CDR1 MNHEY and CDR2 SMNVEV (reference sequence). Unmatched junction bases numbered 7, after V lost 5 bases and J lost 7 bases. In nucleotides, the CDR3 is TGTGCCAGCAGTGGATTCCGGGACAGGGGTGGCTACACCTTC. Amino acid sequence: CASSGFRDRGGYTF.

This chain links TRBV7-8 with TRBJ2-1, with 7 bases aligning to TRBD2. In germline, CDR1 is SGHVS, CDR2 FQNEAQ. The trim removed 4 bases at V and 4 bases at J, leaving 7 bases unmatched. The CDR3 runs 15 residues. CDR3 sequence: CASSSQAGSYNEQFF. DNA for the CDR3: TGTGCCAGCAGCTCCCAAGCGGGGAGTTACAATGAGCAGTTCTTC.

The rearrangement links TRBV2 to TRBJ2-7, with D tentatively TRBD2 (6 bases). Germline CDR1 SNHLY, CDR2 FYNNEI. CDR3 length: 17 amino acids. V lost 3 bases to trimming and J lost 3 bases, with 21 bases between them. The CDR3 DNA follows: TGTGCCAGCAGTGACGTTCGGAGGGGCCGAAACAACTACGAGCAGTACTTC. It specifies CASSDVRRGRNNYEQYF.

This clone was found once. V gene TRBV3-1 (or the pseudogene TRBV3-2) combines with J gene TRBJ2-3, with D tentatively TRBD1 (6 bases). The V and J ends lost 5 bases and 4 bases respectively, with 22 bases between them. Germline V lookup: CDR1 LGHDT, CDR2 YNNKEL (reference sequence). The length of the CDR3 is 17 residues. CDR3 sequence reads: CASSTYAGAGGADTQYF. CDR3 sequence (DNA): TGTGCCAGCAGCACCTACGCAGGGGCCGGAGGCGCAGATACGCAGTATTTT.

In the case of this clone: The identical CDR3 is also encoded by other nucleotide sequences in the sample. This chain links TRBV18 with TRBJ2-7; the D is unclear. Per germline, CDR1 KGHSH and CDR2 LQKENI. This CDR3 region has 13 residues. V was shortened by 3 bases and J by 0 bases, with 6 bases between the two germline ends. This CDR3 is CASSPPLSYEQYF. The CDR3 nucleotides are TGTGCCAGCTCACCCCCACTCTCCTACGAGCAGTACTTC.

The chain links TRBV7-8 to TRBJ1-1; D is uncertain. The V end lost 5 bases, the J end lost 3 bases, and 13 bases lay between the germline ends. Per the germline V gene, CDR1 is SGHVS and CDR2 is FQNEAQ. There are 14 residues in the CDR3. In DNA form, the CDR3 reads TGTGCCAGCAGCCAACGGACGGAATACACTGAAGCTTTCTTT. As protein: CASSQRTEYTEAFF.

This clone has only one observation. The chain employs TRBV11-2 and TRBJ2-3; TRBD2 is a possible D gene (5 bases). Between the trimmed V and J ends, which lost 6 bases and 5 bases, there was a span of 21 bases. The CDR3 is 16 residues long. Per germline, CDR1 SGHAT and CDR2 FQNNGV. The CDR3, as DNA: TGTGCCAGCAGTTACTCAGGATCATCCGGGGAAGATACGCAGTATTTT. Its protein is CASSYSGSSGEDTQYF.

This clone was seen only once. This sequence joins TRBV19 and TRBJ1-5; 7 nucleotides agree with TRBD1. The CDR3 is 13 amino acids. The germline V gene has CDR1 LNHDA and CDR2 SQIVND (reference sequence). Germline trimming cut 8 bases from V and 7 bases from J; bases unmatched to any gene: 8. DNA for the CDR3: TGTGCCAGTTCGCCGGGACAGTGGCAGCCCCAGCATTTT. Translating it yields CASSPGQWQPQHF.

This rearrangement joins TRBV3-1 (or the pseudogene TRBV3-2) to TRBJ1-1; D possibly corresponds to TRBD1 (5 bases). Per the germline V gene, CDR1 is LGHDT and CDR2 is YNNKEL (reference sequence). Trimming shortened V by 3 bases and J by 3 bases, and 14 bases separated the two germline ends. This CDR3 spans 15 amino acids. CDR3 in DNA: TGTGCCAGCAGCCAGGCGGGGGTTCGGCACACTGAAGCTTTCTTT. The encoded protein is CASSQAGVRHTEAFF.

The J gene is TRBJ1-3, the V gene TRBV6-1; D is unclear. The length of the CDR3 is 14 residues. Germline V gives CDR1 MNHNS, CDR2 SASEGT. V was cut by 1 base and J by 4 bases, with 8 bases left in between. CDR3 region: CASSEGRGGNTIYF. CDR3 DNA: TGTGCCAGCAGTGAAGGGAGAGGCGGAAACACCATATATTTT.

This rearrangement joins TRBV5-4 to TRBJ2-1; unclear D gene. Between the trimmed V and J ends, which lost 2 bases and 0 bases, there was a span of 6 bases. The CDR3 is made up of 14 amino acids. Germline assignment: CDR1 SGHNT and CDR2 YYREEE (reference sequence). The CDR3 loop reads CASSFPSSYNEQFF. The CDR3 DNA follows: TGTGCCAGCAGCTTCCCGAGCTCCTACAATGAGCAGTTCTTC. Filled out from reference TRBV5-4 and TRBJ2-1, the complete variable domain reads ETGVTQSPTHLIKTRGQQVTLRCSSQSGHNTVSWYQQALGQGPQFIFQYYREEENGRGNFPPRFSGLQFPNYSSELNVNALELDDSALYLCASSFPSSYNEQFFGPGTRLTVL.

V usage is TRBV11-2 and J usage is TRBJ1-2, with D possibly TRBD1 on 5 matching bases. The CDR3 runs 17 residues. Per germline, CDR1 SGHAT and CDR2 FQNNGV. V lost 5 bases to trimming and J lost 1 base, with 20 bases between them. The chain's CDR3 is CASSPFPGTEDNYGYTF. CDR3 DNA: TGTGCCAGCAGCCCCTTCCCGGGGACCGAGGATAACTATGGCTACACCTTC.

This chain joins TRBV7-2 and TRBJ2-1, with D unresolved. The CDR3 loop spans 11 amino acids. CDR1 and CDR2 from the germline V gene are SGHTA and FQGNSA. Deletions cut 5 bases from V and 9 bases from J, with 8 bases between. CDR3 sequence reads: CASSPVREQFF. The CDR3 coding sequence is TGTGCCAGCAGCCCTGTGCGTGAGCAGTTCTTC.

This clone was recorded only once. The J gene is TRBJ1-3, the V gene TRBV3-1 (or the pseudogene TRBV3-2); D uncertain. From germline, CDR1 is LGHDT and CDR2 YNNKEL (reference sequence). The CDR3 runs 15 residues. V lost 5 bases to trimming and J lost 1 base, with 12 bases between them. CDR3 bases: TGTGCCAGCAGCTCCCGAGGAGGATCTGGAAACACCATATATTTT. It codes for CASSSRGGSGNTIYF.

The rearrangement joins TRBV19 to TRBJ2-5; D not certain. Between the trimmed V and J ends, which lost 7 bases and 2 bases, there was a span of 11 bases. From germline, CDR1 is LNHDA and CDR2 SQIVND (reference sequence). This CDR3 comprises 13 residues. The CDR3 nucleotides are TGTGCCAGTAAACCGGACGGTCAAGAGACCCAGTACTTC. It translates to CASKPDGQETQYF.

This sequence joins TRBV28 and TRBJ2-3; D gene unclear. The CDR3 loop spans 15 amino acids. Germline-derived CDR1 and CDR2 are MDHEN and SYDVKM. Trimming left V 5 bases short and J 0 bases short, with 12 bases between. The CDR3 loop is CASSEQRTSTDTQYF. CDR3 coding DNA: TGTGCCAGCAGTGAGCAGAGGACCAGCACAGATACGCAGTATTTT.

The genes are TRBV30 and TRBJ2-7, with a weak D call TRBD1 (6 bases). This CDR3 spans 13 amino acids. CDR1 is GTSNPN and CDR2 is SVGIG in the germline V gene (reference sequence). Trimming took off 2 bases at V and 5 bases at J, with 13 bases between the two ends. CDR3 region: CAWSKQGRDEQYF. In DNA, the CDR3 is TGTGCCTGGAGTAAACAGGGTAGGGACGAGCAGTACTTC.

The V call is TRBV5-1, the J call TRBJ2-6, with D hard to call. CDR3 length: 17 residues. The germline V and J ends were trimmed by 3 bases and 0 bases, with 13 bases remaining between them. CDR1 is SGHRS and CDR2 is YFSETQ in the germline V gene. In DNA, the CDR3 is TGCGCCAGCAGCTCATCGACATCCCGCTCTGGGGCCAACGTCCTGACTTTC. Its protein is CASSSSTSRSGANVLTF.

The chain employs TRBV19 and TRBJ1-5; possible D gene TRBD1, 5 bases. Germline V CDR1 and CDR2: LNHDA, SQIVND (reference sequence). CDR3 length: 14 amino acids. Trimming took off 7 bases at V and 3 bases at J, with 13 bases between the two ends. CDR3 DNA sequence: TGTGCCAGTACTCGACAGAGCCTCAATCAGCCCCAGCATTTT. This codes for CASTRQSLNQPQHF.

V gene TRBV15 combines with J gene TRBJ2-2, with D possibly being TRBD1 or TRBD2 (6 bases each). The CDR3 sequence is 19 residues long. V lost 0 bases and J 5 bases, leaving 22 bases between the germline ends. In germline, CDR1 is LNHNV, CDR2 YYDKDF (reference sequence). The CDR3 DNA sequence: TGTGCCACCAGCAGAGATTCCAGGGGTGGTGGGAGGAAAACCGGGGAGCTGTTTTTT. Translating it yields CATSRDSRGGGRKTGELFF.

The chain carries TRBV30 and TRBJ1-1; D is uncertain. V lost 5 bases and J lost 2, with 21 bases in between. The germline gives CDR1 GTSNPN, CDR2 SVGIG (reference sequence). This CDR3 is 16 amino acids long. CDR3 loop: CAWSKPGFLSNTEAFF. The CDR3, as DNA: TGTGCCTGGTCAAAACCAGGCTTTCTATCTAACACTGAAGCTTTCTTT. The full variable domain, completed using reference TRBV30 and TRBJ1-1, is SQTIHQWPATLVQPVGSPLSLECTVEGTSNPNLYWYRQAAGRGLQLLFYSVGIGQISSEVPQNLSASRPQDRQFILSSKKLLLSDSGFYLCAWSKPGFLSNTEAFFGQGTRLTVV.